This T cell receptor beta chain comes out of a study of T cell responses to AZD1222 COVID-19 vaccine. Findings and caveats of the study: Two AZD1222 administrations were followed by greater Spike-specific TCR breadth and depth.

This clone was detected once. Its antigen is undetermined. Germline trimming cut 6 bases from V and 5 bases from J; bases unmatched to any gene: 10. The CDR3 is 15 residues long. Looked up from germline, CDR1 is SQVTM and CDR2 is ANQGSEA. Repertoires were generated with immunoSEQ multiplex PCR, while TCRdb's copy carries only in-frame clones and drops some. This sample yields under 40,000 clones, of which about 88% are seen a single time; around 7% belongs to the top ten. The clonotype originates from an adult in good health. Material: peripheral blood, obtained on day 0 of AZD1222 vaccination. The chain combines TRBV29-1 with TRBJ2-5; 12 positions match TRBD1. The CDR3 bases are TGCAGCGTGGCCGGGACAGGGGGCGTTTTTGAGACCCAGTACTTC. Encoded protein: CSVAGTGGVFETQYF.